This entry lists 19 T cell receptor beta chains sequenced from one sample in a study of blood T cell repertoires in COVID-19. TCRdb's table, derived via immunoSEQ multiplex PCR, lists solely in-frame clones and lacks some. Seen here are a few hundred thousand clones, approximately 80% observed once, and the top ten hold approximately 13%. The source material was peripheral blood. The receptors here all came from a human donor in a cohort sampled during active COVID-19.

The rearrangement uses TRBV2 and TRBJ2-1, with 7 bases aligning to TRBD1. V lost 6 bases, J lost 0 bases, and 11 bases stayed unmatched. Germline-derived CDR1 and CDR2 are SNHLY and FYNNEI. The CDR3 extends over 17 amino acids. CDR3 residues: CASRDRASVSSYNEQFF. The CDR3 coding sequence is TGTGCCAGCAGAGACAGGGCCTCCGTGAGCTCCTACAATGAGCAGTTCTTC.

This clone was counted a few times. The rearrangement joins TRBV6-1 to TRBJ2-3; D unresolved. The CDR3 contains 15 residues. Trimming cost V 3 bases and J 1 base, with 11 bases left between them. Per the germline V gene, CDR1 is MNHNS and CDR2 is SASEGT. CDR3 DNA: TGTGCCAGCAGTGATGGTGGGCACCGCACAGATACGCAGTATTTT. Protein sequence: CASSDGGHRTDTQYF.

This clone was seen once. J is TRBJ2-3 and V is TRBV27; 7 nucleotides match TRBD1. CDR3 size: 14 residues. The V segment lost 5 bases and the J segment 5 bases; nucleotides outside the gene matches: 7. CDR1 and CDR2 from the germline V gene are MNHEY and SMNVEV (reference sequence). The CDR3 region is CASSLTGVGDTQYF. The CDR3 DNA follows: TGTGCCAGCAGTCTAACAGGGGTCGGAGATACGCAGTATTTT.

This clone has only one observation. The J gene is TRBJ1-4, the V gene TRBV5-1; D may be TRBD1 (5 bases). The V end was cut by 0 bases, the J end by 8 bases, with 11 bases between. In germline, CDR1 is SGHRS, CDR2 YFSETQ. This CDR3 contains 14 residues. CDR3 sequence reads: CASSLGGKDEKLFF. Here the CDR3 DNA reads TGCGCCAGCAGCTTGGGGGGCAAAGACGAAAAACTGTTTTTT.

V gene TRBV5-6 combines with J gene TRBJ2-2; 11 nucleotides line up with TRBD2. The CDR3 length is 16 residues. The germline CDR1 and CDR2 sequences are SGHDT and YYEEEE. Trimming at V came to 4 bases and at J to 3 bases, leaving 5 bases not matched to a gene. The CDR3 region has the DNA TGTGCCAGCAGCCACCTACTAGCGGGGGACACCGGGGAGCTGTTTTTT. Protein product: CASSHLLAGDTGELFF.

This clone has just a few counts. The V call is TRBV15, the J call TRBJ2-1, with 8 bases identical to TRBD2. The CDR3 covers 16 residues. CDR1 is LNHNV and CDR2 is YYDKDF in the germline V gene (reference sequence). V lost 1 base to trimming and J lost 5 bases; unmatched junction nucleotides: 7. CDR3 DNA sequence: TGTGCCACCAGCAGAGGTCGCGGGAGGACGCACAATGAGCAGTTCTTC. Protein sequence: CATSRGRGRTHNEQFF.

This chain links TRBV28 with TRBJ2-7; D remains ambiguous. Per germline, CDR1 MDHEN and CDR2 SYDVKM. This CDR3 has 13 amino acids. V was clipped by 4 bases and J by 5 bases, with 12 bases between them. This CDR3 is CASSWASGHEQYF. CDR3 DNA: TGTGCCAGCAGTTGGGCCTCCGGCCACGAGCAGTACTTC.

The genes are TRBV5-4 and TRBJ1-5; 9 bases are shared with TRBD1. The V segment lost 4 bases and the J segment 3 bases; nucleotides outside the gene matches: 11. Germline values: CDR1 SGHNT, CDR2 YYREEE (reference sequence). The CDR3 sequence is 17 residues long. In DNA form, the CDR3 reads TGTGCCAGCAGCCTACCGAGGGACAGGGTATCCAATCAGCCCCAGCATTTT. Its protein product is CASSLPRDRVSNQPQHF.

This chain links TRBV7-8 with TRBJ2-1; 7 nucleotides align to TRBD1. V trimming: 5 bases; J trimming: 4 bases; junction bases outside the gene matches: 14. CDR1 is SGHVS, CDR2 FQNEAQ, per germline. The CDR3 spans 17 residues. CDR3 in DNA: TGTGCCAGCAGCCACCGGGACAGCCACTTTACTTACAATGAGCAGTTCTTC. It specifies CASSHRDSHFTYNEQFF.

The sample holds a few counts of this clone. The chain combines TRBV28 with TRBJ2-1, with 13 bases aligning to TRBD2. The CDR3 length is 16 residues. Trimming cost V 1 base and J 5 bases; bases outside gene matches: 2. Germline V gene lookup returns CDR1 MDHEN and CDR2 SYDVKM. CDR3 residues: CASSLYGLAGDNEQFF. CDR3 sequence (DNA): TGTGCCAGCAGTTTATACGGACTAGCGGGAGACAATGAGCAGTTCTTC.

The chain is built from TRBV24-1 and TRBJ2-7; D is undetermined. Germline CDR1 and CDR2: KGHDR and SFDVKD. V lost 2 bases and J 2 bases, leaving 12 bases between the germline ends. This CDR3 spans 15 amino acids. The CDR3 nucleotides are TGTGCCACCAGTGATTCTGGCCAGCGCCCCTACGAGCAGTACTTC. It yields the protein CATSDSGQRPYEQYF.

The chain has TRBV7-6 and TRBJ2-3; 10 bases are a match to TRBD2. The V gene's germline CDR1 is SGHVS and CDR2 FNYEAQ. Trimming took 5 bases from V and 2 from J; bases not matched to a gene: 7. This CDR3 spans 16 amino acids. The CDR3 region is CASSPGLAGVTDTQYF. CDR3 DNA: TGTGCCAGCAGCCCCGGGCTAGCGGGGGTCACAGATACGCAGTATTTT.

The V gene is TRBV5-1, the J gene TRBJ2-7; TRBD1 might be the D (6 bases). V was pared by 4 bases and J by 0 bases, with 14 bases between. CDR1 and CDR2 from the germline V gene are SGHRS and YFSETQ. CDR3 length: 15 amino acids. This CDR3 reads CASSPNRGSSYEQYF. The CDR3, as DNA: TGCGCCAGCAGCCCCAATAGGGGGAGCTCCTACGAGCAGTACTTC. The variable domain in full, completed from reference TRBV5-1 and TRBJ2-7, reads KAGVTQTPRYLIKTRGQQVTLSCSPISGHRSVSWYQQTPGQGLQFLFEYFSETQRNKGNFPGRFSGRQFSNSRSEMNVSTLELGDSALYLCASSPNRGSSYEQYFGPGTRLTVT.

The rearrangement links TRBV11-2 to TRBJ2-1; 8 bases match TRBD1. The CDR3 spans 13 residues. Germline-derived CDR1 and CDR2 are SGHAT and FQNNGV. Trimming at V came to 3 bases and at J to 9 bases, leaving 4 bases not matched to a gene. CDR3 sequence (DNA): TGTGCCAGCAGCTTGGACAGGGCGGGTGAGCAGTTCTTC. This codes for CASSLDRAGEQFF. The entire variable domain, with the rest obtained from reference TRBV11-2 and TRBJ2-1, is as follows: EAGVAQSPRYKIIEKRQSVAFWCNPISGHATLYWYQQILGQGPKLLIQFQNNGVVDDSQLPKDRFSAERLKGVDSTLKIQPAKLEDSAVYLCASSLDRAGEQFFGPGTRLTVL.

The genes are TRBV19 and TRBJ1-2, with TRBD1 as a possible D gene (5 bases). Per germline, CDR1 LNHDA and CDR2 SQIVND (reference sequence). This CDR3 region has 16 residues. Trimming pared 4 bases from V and 4 bases from J, leaving 19 bases between. The CDR3 coding sequence is TGTGCCAGTAGTAAAGGGGCCTCGACGTTTGCCTATGGCTACACCTTC. Protein: CASSKGASTFAYGYTF.

This clone has only one observation. The rearrangement uses TRBV28 and TRBJ2-7, with D perhaps matching TRBD2 (5 bases). The CDR3 is 14 amino acids. Germline V gene sequence: CDR1 MDHEN, CDR2 SYDVKM. V was pared by 6 bases and J by 2 bases, with 14 bases between. The CDR3 is CASSGDLETYEQYF. In DNA form, the CDR3 reads TGTGCCAGCAGCGGGGATCTGGAGACCTACGAGCAGTACTTC.

This clone showed up just a few times. For the CDR3, the DNA is TGTGCCAGCAGCCTCAGCGGGAGGGCCACCTACGAGCAGTACTTC. It specifies CASSLSGRATYEQYF. The chain carries TRBV7-9 and TRBJ2-7; TRBD2 aligns across 10 bases. The CDR3 spans 15 residues. The germline CDR1 and CDR2 sequences are SEHNR and FQNEAQ (reference sequence). The V gene end was trimmed by 5 bases and the J gene end by 2 bases; junction bases not matched to a gene: 6.

The table lists this clone with a few counts. This chain joins TRBV27 and TRBJ2-3; 7 nucleotides align to TRBD2. The germline V gene encodes CDR1 MNHEY and CDR2 SMNVEV (reference sequence). With V trimmed by 5 bases and J by 6 bases, 20 bases remained unmatched. This CDR3 region has 18 residues. CDR3 bases: TGTGCCAGCAGTGTGTCCGGGACTAAAAAATTTAAGTCGGATACGCAGTATTTT. Translated, it gives CASSVSGTKKFKSDTQYF.

The CDR3 DNA sequence: TGTGCCAGCAGCTACCGGGACAGGGGCCACGAGCAGTACTTC. It encodes CASSYRDRGHEQYF. J is TRBJ2-7 and V is TRBV2; TRBD1 matches at 10 bases. V lost 6 bases, J lost 5 bases, and 7 bases stayed unmatched. The CDR3 has 14 amino acids. Germline-derived CDR1 and CDR2 are SNHLY and FYNNEI.